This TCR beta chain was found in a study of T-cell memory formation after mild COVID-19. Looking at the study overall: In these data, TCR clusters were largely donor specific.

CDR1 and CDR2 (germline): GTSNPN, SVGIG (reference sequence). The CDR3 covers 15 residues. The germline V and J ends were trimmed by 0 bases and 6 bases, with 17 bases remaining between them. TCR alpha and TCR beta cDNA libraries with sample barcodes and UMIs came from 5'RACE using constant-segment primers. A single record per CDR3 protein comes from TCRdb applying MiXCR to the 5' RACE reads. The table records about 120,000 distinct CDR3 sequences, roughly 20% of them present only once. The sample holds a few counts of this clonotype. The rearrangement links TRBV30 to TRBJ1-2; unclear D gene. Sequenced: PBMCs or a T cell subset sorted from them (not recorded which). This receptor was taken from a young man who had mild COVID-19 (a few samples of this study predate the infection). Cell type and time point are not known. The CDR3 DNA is TGTGCCTGGAGTGTAACCCTGGAAAATATAAATGGCTACACCTTC. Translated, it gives CAWSVTLENINGYTF.